These 12 T cell receptor beta chains share one sample of origin, sequenced in a study of OX40 agonist ivuxolimab in advanced cancers. Method: immunoSEQ multiplex PCR; TCRdb's copy keeps in-frame clones and lacks some. The table shows about 80,000 clones, with 90% to 95% occurring only once. The material was CD4+ or CD8+ T cells sorted from blood, obtained in a trial of the OX40 agonist ivuxolimab. Source of these receptors: an adult with an advanced solid tumor such as melanoma, head and neck, liver or kidney cancer.

V gene TRBV19 combines with J gene TRBJ2-6; D not certain. The V end was cut by 5 bases, the J end by 0 bases, with 11 bases between. This CDR3 comprises 16 residues. CDR1 LNHDA and CDR2 SQIVND come from the germline V gene (reference sequence). The CDR3 coding sequence is TGTGCCAGTAGTCCCCGACGGACCTCTGGGGCCAACGTCCTGACTTTC. Encoded protein: CASSPRRTSGANVLTF.

The chain carries TRBV7-2 and TRBJ2-2, with 7 bases identical to TRBD2. Germline V lookup: CDR1 SGHTA, CDR2 FQGNSA. The CDR3 sequence is 17 residues long. J gave up 5 bases and V 1 base, and 10 bases lay outside the gene matches. CDR3 loop: CASSLVTLWGGTGELFF. The CDR3 DNA sequence: TGTGCCAGCAGCTTAGTTACCCTATGGGGGGGGACCGGGGAGCTGTTTTTT.

The gene calls are TRBV10-3 and TRBJ1-4, with 7 bases identical to TRBD1. The V and J ends lost 3 bases and 8 bases, in that order; junction bases with no gene match: 6. CDR1 and CDR2 from the germline V gene are ENHRY and SYGVKD. The CDR3 length is 14 residues. The CDR3 region has the DNA TGTGCCATCAGTGACCGGGACAGTGGGGAAAAACTGTTTTTT. Translating it yields CAISDRDSGEKLFF.

Written as DNA, the CDR3 is TGTGCCAGCTCATCACAGGGTTACACCGGGGAGCTGTTTTTT. Its translation: CASSSQGYTGELFF. The rearrangement joins TRBV18 to TRBJ2-2, with D tentatively TRBD1 (6 bases). Per germline, CDR1 KGHSH and CDR2 LQKENI. The CDR3 sequence is 14 residues long. V was clipped by 5 bases and J by 3 bases, with 10 bases between them.

The gene calls are TRBV11-3 and TRBJ1-5; D is ambiguous. Germline V gene sequence: CDR1 SGHNT, CDR2 YENEEA. V dropped 5 bases and J dropped 3 bases, with 8 bases sitting between them. The length of the CDR3 is 13 residues. Here the CDR3 DNA reads TGTGCCAGCAGCCTACGCTACAATCAGCCCCAGCATTTT. Protein product: CASSLRYNQPQHF.

V is TRBV19 and J is TRBJ2-3; D possibly corresponds to TRBD2 (6 bases). Germline V lookup: CDR1 LNHDA, CDR2 SQIVND (reference sequence). With 7 bases removed from V and 3 bases from J, the gap between germline ends came to 17 bases. The CDR3 runs 15 residues. CDR3 amino acids: CASTSRDSQTDTQYF. The CDR3 DNA reads as TGTGCCAGTACCTCCCGGGACTCCCAGACAGATACGCAGTATTTT.

In nucleotides, the CDR3 is TGTGCCAGCAGTTTTAGGCAGGGGTACGAGCAGTACTTC. This gives the protein CASSFRQGYEQYF. The chain employs TRBV27 and TRBJ2-7; D might be TRBD1 (6 bases). This CDR3 contains 13 residues. The germline V gene has CDR1 MNHEY and CDR2 SMNVEV (reference sequence). V was trimmed by 3 bases and J by 4 bases, leaving 10 bases between them.

The J gene is TRBJ1-5, the V gene TRBV6-1; D remains ambiguous. The CDR3 spans 13 residues. Germline lookup yields CDR1 MNHNS and CDR2 SASEGT. Trimming shortened V by 6 bases and J by 5 bases, and 11 bases separated the two germline ends. The CDR3 loop reads CASSLSPDQPQHF. CDR3 nucleotides: TGTGCCAGCAGCCTCTCTCCGGATCAGCCCCAGCATTTT.

This clone was seen a handful of times. The chain couples TRBV2 to TRBJ1-5; D might be TRBD1 (6 bases). The CDR3 has 14 amino acids. Trimming took off 7 bases at V and 0 bases at J, with 10 bases between the two ends. Germline-derived CDR1 and CDR2 are SNHLY and FYNNEI. Written as DNA, the CDR3 is TGTGCCAGCAACGGACAGTATAGCAATCAGCCCCAGCATTTT. Translation gives CASNGQYSNQPQHF.

The gene calls are TRBV28 and TRBJ2-7, with a tentative D call TRBD1 (8 bases). CDR1 is MDHEN and CDR2 is SYDVKM in the germline V gene. V lost 6 bases, J lost 3 bases, and 15 bases lay in between. This CDR3 has 14 residues. This chain's CDR3 is CASRLGGTGYEQYF. In DNA, the CDR3 is TGTGCCAGCAGGCTGGGGGGGACAGGCTACGAGCAGTACTTC.

The V and J genes are TRBV2 and TRBJ2-7, with TRBD2 as a possible D gene (6 bases). V dropped 6 bases and J dropped 0 bases, with 9 bases sitting between them. There are 13 residues in the CDR3. CDR1 and CDR2 from the germline V gene are SNHLY and FYNNEI. For the CDR3, the DNA is TGTGCCAGCAGGTGGGAGGCCTCCTACGAGCAGTACTTC. Protein: CASRWEASYEQYF.

This chain connects TRBV28 to TRBJ2-7; D gene unclear. The length of the CDR3 is 15 residues. V lost 2 bases and J lost 2, with 13 bases in between. Germline CDR1 is MDHEN and CDR2 is SYDVKM. The CDR3, as DNA: TGTGCCAGCAGTTTACTAGGTCGGTGGACCTACGAGCAGTACTTC. Protein sequence: CASSLLGRWTYEQYF.